This TCR beta chain was identified during a study of long-term antiretroviral therapy in people with HIV. Overall study: Sampling started about a decade before the 2015 immediate-ART recommendation.

Survey level was the resolution at which the v3.0 immunoSEQ assay ran. Produced via immunoSEQ multiplex PCR; TCRdb's table is partial and in-frame only. Among approximately 28,000 clones listed, roughly 84% were seen once. The CDR3 length is 17 residues. V lost 5 bases and J lost 0, with 17 bases in between. Germline values: CDR1 SGHNT, CDR2 YENEEA. Study-level findings and limits: Specimen acquisition occurred between about 2003 and 2017, potentially under older ART regimens.

A note on this clone: Its antigen remains unknown.

This material consisted of unsorted PBMCs, taken 2 years after starting antiretroviral therapy. The J gene is TRBJ2-1, the V gene TRBV11-3, with a possible D match to TRBD2 (6 bases). The TCR sequence derives from a man aged 45-60 years with HIV. The CDR3: CASSRRYGGNSYNEQFF. DNA of the CDR3: TGTGCCAGCAGCCGCCGCTACGGCGGGAACTCCTACAATGAGCAGTTCTTC.